Presented here are 3 T cell receptor beta chains from one specimen sequenced in a study of cytomegalovirus exposure and HLA in healthy donors. Only in-frame clones appear in the TCRdb table, and some are missing; sequencing was by immunoSEQ multiplex PCR. The table shows some 120,000 clones, with nearly 90% occurring only once. The sample consisted of PBMCs. These receptors were taken from a woman in her late teens or twenties in good health and CMV-seronegative.

The CDR3 DNA sequence: TGTGCCAGCAGTGATTCGACAGGTTACGGTACGCAGTATTTT. Translation: CASSDSTGYGTQYF. The chain couples TRBV2 to TRBJ2-3; possible D gene TRBD1, 6 bases. The V gene's germline CDR1 is SNHLY and CDR2 FYNNEI. Trimming left V 3 bases short and J 8 bases short, with 15 bases between. The CDR3 contains 14 residues. Supplemented by reference TRBV2 and TRBJ2-3, the full variable domain reads EPEVTQTPSHQVTQMGQEVILRCVPISNHLYFYWYRQILGQKVEFLVSFYNNEISEKSEIFDDQFSVERPDGSNFTLKIRSTKLEDSAMYFCASSDSTGYGTQYFGPGTRLTVL.

The chain combines TRBV7-2 with TRBJ2-5; tentative D call: TRBD2 (5 bases). Germline CDR1 reads SGHTA; CDR2 reads FQGNSA. V was shortened by 11 bases and J by 5 bases, with 15 bases between the two germline ends. This CDR3 has 12 amino acids. The CDR3 DNA follows: TGTGCCTTAGCCCTTGGCGGGGAGACCCAGTACTTC. It translates to CALALGGETQYF.

The chain links TRBV29-1 to TRBJ2-5, with TRBD2 as a possible D gene (6 bases). Germline values: CDR1 SQVTM, CDR2 ANQGSEA. The germline V and J ends were trimmed by 6 bases and 2 bases, with 16 bases remaining between them. The CDR3 has 14 residues. In DNA, the CDR3 is TGCAGCGTGTTGGCGGGATCCTCACAAGAGACCCAGTACTTC. Protein product: CSVLAGSSQETQYF.